This paragraph reports one TCR beta chain. The assay was immunoSEQ multiplex PCR, and TCRdb's table has in-frame clones only and misses some. The table records a few hundred thousand clones, 75% to 90% of them present only once. The sample comes from a study of blood T cell repertoires in COVID-19. Study-level information: Samples taken during acute and convalescent COVID-19 were collected in the United States, Italy and Spain.

Per the germline V gene, CDR1 is LNHDA and CDR2 is SQIVND (reference sequence). The CDR3 spans 14 residues. V lost 4 bases and J 2 bases, leaving 9 bases between the germline ends. The sequence was obtained from a man aged 25 to 40 with acute or convalescent COVID-19. The source material was peripheral blood. V usage is TRBV19 and J usage is TRBJ2-4; D is undetermined. Written as DNA, the CDR3 is TGTGCCAGTAGTAATAGCTCTCCCAAAAACATTCAGTACTTC. It is translated as CASSNSSPKNIQYF.